This T cell receptor beta chain originates from a study of identical twins (dated by TCRdb to the mid-2010s). Context from the whole study: To test whether fetal clonotypes persist, this study deep-sequenced TCR alpha and beta repertoires from monozygotic twins, from unrelated adults of various ages, and from cord blood. To rule out contamination, replicate twin experiments were performed at different times with different library preparation protocols.

CDR1 MNHEY and CDR2 SMNVEV are derived from the germline V gene (reference sequence). The CDR3 contains 9 residues, cysteine and phenylalanine counted. Of all the DNA, just the CDR3 is kept, 27 bases in frame from base 1. Of note for this clonotype: What this receptor recognizes is not known. The junction departs from germline at one end; a sequencing error may be responsible.

Every donor in the study was a healthy Caucasian. The twin cohort consisted of three pairs of female monozygotic twins, all aged roughly 18 to 29 years. Positive isolation kits from Invitrogen were used to isolate CD4+ and CD8+ T cell populations. The library came from 5' RACE. Reads for this sample came from an Illumina HiSeq 2000. Template switching added a universal primer binding site, and the final cDNA carried a unique molecular identifier that allowed TCR cDNA molecules to be counted accurately. First-strand cDNA for TCR alpha and beta chains was synthesized from specific primers in the conserved constant-segment region. To control for contamination, each cDNA library was double barcoded with a SMART-Mk sample barcode plus Illumina barcodes. TruSeq adapter sequences along with Illumina sample barcodes were introduced in two successive PCR steps. TCR alpha and beta cDNA libraries were sequenced on the Illumina HiSeq platform with custom primers. In the authors' own workflow: MiGEC processed the raw reads to extract unique molecular identifiers, while MiXCR was used to determine the CDR3 positions. For each individual, recombination models were inferred using an EM algorithm with the repgenHMM and IGoR tools. Shared clonotypes were analyzed with the tcR package in R, and sharing was normalized by the product of cloneset sizes. Out-of-frame nonproductive sequences were analyzed to study raw recombination free of thymic and clonal selection effects. TCRdb passed the public sequencing reads through fastp at Q25 and MiXCR, retaining productive beta sequences. Every distinct CDR3 protein forms one entry, paired with its most common genes and DNA. For this entry, the V and J calls and clone size follow TCRdb and not the study's own pipeline. Here the sample has some 300,000 distinct CDR3 sequences; around 12% occur a single time. The ten largest account for just over 7% of the sample.

Points the paper makes about the study in general: In beta out-of-frame sequences, excess twin sharing was weaker, because having fewer shared sequences lowered the signal-to-noise ratio. Out-of-frame TCR alpha sharing in monozygotic twins was systematically underestimated by recombination models, whereas sharing between unrelated individuals was in agreement with the recombination models. Zero-insertion analyses could be partly confounded by invariant T cells such as MAIT and iNKT, though diverse VJ usage argued against such confounding for most clonotypes. Compared with coincidental sharing between unrelated individuals, out-of-frame TCR alpha sequences shared between twins had an excess of sequences with low generation probability. Conclusions relied on cross-sectional statistical analysis, since the same donors could not be followed over many years. Fewer insertions were carried by abundant cord blood beta clonotypes; a weaker similar trend was observed in young adult naive repertoires, while no such trend was observed in memory repertoires.

These sequences were also reported in another study, on yellow fever vaccine responses in identical twins. Per that second paper: According to the authors, the vaccine-induced T cell response in identical twins seemed to be partly convergent and partly specific to each individual. In identical twins, the study followed T cell clones that responded to the vaccine with precision.

The rearranged chain carries TRBV27 and TRBJ2-7, and TRBD1 may be the D gene, going by 6 matching bases. This receptor was taken from a woman aged 18-29 years in good health. Sequencing input: CD8+ T cells sorted from blood. DNA sequence: TGTGCCAGCGGGACATCCCTCAGCTTC. Translated, this gives CASGTSLSF.